This entry lists 15 T cell receptor beta chains sequenced from one sample in a study of cytomegalovirus exposure and HLA in healthy donors. 60 Vbeta and 13 Jbeta primers were used in PCR. The repertoire was sequenced with immunoSEQ multiplex PCR; TCRdb's copy has only in-frame clones and lacks some. This sample has about 85,000 clones, with approximately 80% found just once. Sequencing was done on a sample of PBMCs. These receptors were taken from a woman in her fifties or sixties in good health and CMV-seropositive.

The J gene is TRBJ1-5, the V gene TRBV6-5; D ambiguous. The germline gives CDR1 MNHEY, CDR2 SVGAGI. V was trimmed by 7 bases and J by 1 base, leaving 11 bases between them. This CDR3 has 14 amino acids. The chain's CDR3 is CASTSLGSNQPQHF. As DNA, the CDR3 is TGTGCCAGCACCTCTTTGGGCAGCAATCAGCCCCAGCATTTT.

Only one count was recorded for this clone. V is TRBV6-1 and J is TRBJ1-1; the D gene is possibly TRBD1 (6 bases). The CDR3 consists of 14 residues. The V end lost 9 bases, the J end lost 4 bases, and 18 bases lay between the germline ends. Germline lookup yields CDR1 MNHNS and CDR2 SASEGT. The CDR3 spells CASGLGRGSTEAFF. CDR3 DNA: TGTGCCAGTGGATTGGGCAGGGGTTCCACTGAAGCTTTCTTT.

The J gene is TRBJ2-1, the V gene TRBV19; TRBD2 is a possible D gene (6 bases). V gave up 0 bases and J gave up 9 bases, with 18 bases separating them. CDR3 length equals 16 residues. The germline V gene has CDR1 LNHDA and CDR2 SQIVND (reference sequence). The CDR3 protein is CASSIDRTPREAEQFF. The CDR3 bases are TGTGCCAGTAGTATAGATCGGACCCCCAGGGAGGCTGAGCAGTTCTTC.

The chain has TRBV25-1 and TRBJ1-1; 8 bases are a match to TRBD1. Germline-derived CDR1 and CDR2 are MGHDK and SYGVNS. CDR3 length equals 13 residues. V dropped 7 bases and J dropped 4; count of bases not matched to a gene: 5. CDR3 protein: CASIQGVGTEAFF. The CDR3 DNA is TGTGCCAGCATACAGGGGGTTGGCACTGAAGCTTTCTTT.

There are a few counts of this clone. The J gene is TRBJ1-5, the V gene TRBV5-4, with TRBD1 matching 7 bases. The CDR3 runs to 14 residues. The V and J ends lost 2 bases and 3 bases, in that order; junction bases with no gene match: 2. Per germline, CDR1 SGHNT and CDR2 YYREEE (reference sequence). As DNA, the CDR3 is TGTGCCAGCAGCTTAGGGGGCCTCAATCAGCCCCAGCATTTT. Protein sequence: CASSLGGLNQPQHF.

V and J are TRBV6-1 and TRBJ2-3; the match to TRBD1 covers 8 bases. Trimming at V came to 5 bases and at J to 3 bases, leaving 7 bases not matched to a gene. CDR1 is MNHNS and CDR2 is SASEGT in the germline V gene. The CDR3 spans 15 residues. Here the CDR3 reads CASSRQGLSTDTQYF. As DNA, the CDR3 is TGTGCCAGCAGTCGACAGGGGTTAAGTACAGATACGCAGTATTTT.

The J gene is TRBJ2-3, the V gene TRBV11-2; tentatively, D is TRBD2 (5 bases). V gave up 5 bases and J gave up 4 bases, with 10 bases separating them. Germline V CDR1 and CDR2: SGHAT, FQNNGV. The CDR3 loop spans 13 amino acids. The CDR3 DNA follows: TGTGCCAGCAGCCACGGACTTTCAGATACGCAGTATTTT. Translating gives CASSHGLSDTQYF.

The rearrangement links TRBV27 to TRBJ1-4; D is perhaps TRBD1 (5 bases). Trimming stripped 6 bases from V and 13 bases from J, with 21 bases between. The CDR3 runs to 14 residues. The germline V gene has CDR1 MNHEY and CDR2 SMNVEV (reference sequence). CDR3 sequence (DNA): TGTGCCAGCAGCACTTTAGCGGGGCGCGGGGGACTGTTTTTT. Translated, it gives CASSTLAGRGGLFF.

This clone turned up a few times. J is TRBJ1-1 and V is TRBV19; D possibly corresponds to TRBD1 (6 bases). Germline V gene sequence: CDR1 LNHDA, CDR2 SQIVND (reference sequence). This CDR3 spans 13 amino acids. The V gene lost 8 bases and the J gene lost 5 bases, with 15 bases spanning the gap. The CDR3 here is CASQGGVRTEAFF. The CDR3 region has the DNA TGTGCCAGTCAAGGGGGGGTTCGTACTGAAGCTTTCTTT.

This clone was observed a few times. The rearrangement uses TRBV7-7 and TRBJ2-5; D may be TRBD1 (5 bases). The V gene's germline CDR1 is SSHAT and CDR2 FNYEAQ (reference sequence). The CDR3 runs to 12 residues. The DNA of the CDR3 is TGTGCTTGCCGTGGGGCTGGGGAGACCCAGTACTTC. Protein: CACRGAGETQYF.

The table lists this clone with a few counts. V gene TRBV7-9 combines with J gene TRBJ2-3; TRBD1 matches at 7 bases. CDR1 and CDR2 from the germline V gene are SEHNR and FQNEAQ (reference sequence). The CDR3 runs to 15 residues. Unmatched junction bases numbered 9, after V lost 5 bases and J lost 4 bases. CDR3 sequence reads: CASSPNRGAADTQYF. In nucleotides, the CDR3 is TGTGCCAGCAGCCCAAACAGGGGTGCCGCAGATACGCAGTATTTT.

The rearrangement joins TRBV9 to TRBJ2-6, with a possible D match to TRBD1 (6 bases). This CDR3 region has 16 residues. Germline loops: CDR1 SGDLS, CDR2 YYNGEE. V lost 2 bases and J 0 bases, leaving 9 bases between the germline ends. The CDR3: CASSVAGVSGANVLTF. The CDR3 DNA follows: TGTGCCAGCAGCGTTGCAGGGGTCTCTGGGGCCAACGTCCTGACTTTC.

The genes are TRBV5-1 and TRBJ2-3; 9 bases map to TRBD1. There are 15 residues in the CDR3. V lost 4 bases, J lost 3 bases, and 6 bases stayed unmatched. Per germline, CDR1 SGHRS and CDR2 YFSETQ. The CDR3 here is CASSLWDRDTDTQYF. The CDR3 bases are TGCGCCAGCAGCCTATGGGACAGGGATACAGATACGCAGTATTTT.

The genes are TRBV19 and TRBJ1-4; D not resolved. The V end lost 3 bases, the J end lost 5 bases, and 10 bases lay between the germline ends. The CDR3 totals 14 residues. Germline CDR1 is LNHDA and CDR2 is SQIVND (reference sequence). The CDR3, as DNA: TGTGCCAGTAGTATTTCGGGTAGGAATGAAAAACTGTTTTTT. Amino acids: CASSISGRNEKLFF.

The chain recombines TRBV19 with TRBJ1-2, with 9 bases lining up with TRBD1. CDR3 length: 13 residues. The J segment lost 5 bases and the V segment lost 3 bases, leaving 1 base of the junction unmatched. Germline loops: CDR1 LNHDA, CDR2 SQIVND (reference sequence). The CDR3 protein is CASSMGTGYGYTF. The CDR3 DNA is TGTGCCAGTAGTATGGGGACAGGGTATGGCTACACCTTC.